This T cell receptor (beta chain) was identified in a study of T cell responses to AZD1222 COVID-19 vaccine. There are a few counts of this clone. This CDR3 spans 17 amino acids. V shed 1 base, J shed 0 bases, and the junction held 9 bases outside the gene matches. Germline assignment: CDR1 GTSNPN and CDR2 SVGIG (reference sequence). Data came from immunoSEQ multiplex PCR; TCRdb stores just in-frame clones and leaves some out. Altogether approximately 200,000 clones are present, approximately 90% being singletons, with the ten largest covering under 4%. This clonotype originated in an adult who received the AZD1222 COVID-19 vaccine. Sequences were derived from peripheral blood, sampled 28 days after the second AZD1222 dose. This chain connects TRBV30 to TRBJ1-5; 7 positions agree with TRBD1. CDR3 in amino acids: CAWSAPGQFYSNQPQHF. CDR3 nucleotides: TGTGCCTGGAGTGCGCCGGGACAGTTTTATAGCAATCAGCCCCAGCATTTT.